A single sample gave rise to the 9 T cell receptor beta chains below, sequenced in a study of OX40 agonist ivuxolimab in advanced cancers. Only in-frame clones appear in the TCRdb table, and some are missing; sequencing was by immunoSEQ multiplex PCR. This sample yields around 19,000 clones, of which approximately 86% are seen a single time; around 17% belongs to the top ten. This specimen was CD4+ or CD8+ T cells sorted from blood, taken in a trial of the OX40 agonist ivuxolimab. The source is an adult with an advanced solid tumor such as melanoma, head and neck, liver or kidney cancer.

The chain has TRBV7-8 and TRBJ2-7, with no clear D. CDR1 and CDR2 from the germline V gene are SGHVS and FQNEAQ. The CDR3 consists of 13 residues. Trimming left V 0 bases short and J 4 bases short, with 7 bases between. CDR3: CASSLAPQYEQYF. The CDR3 region has the DNA TGTGCCAGCAGCTTAGCGCCTCAATACGAGCAGTACTTC.

This chain connects TRBV5-5 to TRBJ2-7; D gene unclear. V was trimmed by 0 bases and J by 3 bases, leaving 4 bases between them. Germline CDR1 reads SGHKS; CDR2 reads YYEKEE (reference sequence). The CDR3 runs to 12 residues. Written as DNA, the CDR3 is TGTGCCAGCAGCTTGGTGGGCTACGAGCAGTACTTC. Translated: CASSLVGYEQYF.

The chain has TRBV27 and TRBJ2-7; D is unclear. This CDR3 has 13 residues. The V gene lost 3 bases and the J gene lost 3 bases, with 9 bases spanning the gap. The germline V gene has CDR1 MNHEY and CDR2 SMNVEV (reference sequence). DNA for the CDR3: TGTGCCAGCAGTTTTTCGGTGGGCTACGAGCAGTACTTC. Translated, it gives CASSFSVGYEQYF.

The rearrangement joins TRBV30 to TRBJ1-5; tentatively, D is TRBD1 (6 bases). Trimming cost V 0 bases and J 4 bases, with 13 bases left between them. The germline V gene has CDR1 GTSNPN and CDR2 SVGIG (reference sequence). The CDR3 totals 15 residues. In nucleotides, the CDR3 is TGTGCCTGGAGTGTAAACAATCAGGGGAATCAGCCCCAGCATTTT. Protein sequence: CAWSVNNQGNQPQHF.

The chain has TRBV5-1 and TRBJ2-1, with 7 nucleotides matching TRBD1. V was clipped by 2 bases and J by 4 bases; unmatched bases: 6. CDR3 size: 15 residues. Germline loops: CDR1 SGHRS, CDR2 YFSETQ. The CDR3 sequence is CASSFDDRVYNEQFF. CDR3 sequence (DNA): TGCGCCAGCAGCTTCGACGACAGGGTTTACAATGAGCAGTTCTTC. Filled out from reference TRBV5-1 and TRBJ2-1, the complete variable domain reads KAGVTQTPRYLIKTRGQQVTLSCSPISGHRSVSWYQQTPGQGLQFLFEYFSETQRNKGNFPGRFSGRQFSNSRSEMNVSTLELGDSALYLCASSFDDRVYNEQFFGPGTRLTVL.

The CDR3 here is CASSQDRSGVTSKYYEQYF. Here the CDR3 DNA reads TGCGCCAGCAGCCAAGATCGGAGCGGGGTGACATCCAAATACTACGAGCAGTACTTC. This sequence joins TRBV4-1 and TRBJ2-7, with 7 bases aligning to TRBD2. The CDR3 sequence is 19 residues long. The junction had 17 bases not matched to a gene; V was cut back by 0 bases and J by 3 bases. Germline V CDR1 and CDR2: MGHRA, YSYEKL.

This clone appeared a single time. J is TRBJ2-1 and V is TRBV11-3; 15 positions agree with TRBD2. The ends lost 4 bases at V and 3 bases at J; junction bases unmatched: 4. The germline V gene encodes CDR1 SGHNT and CDR2 YENEEA. CDR3 size: 17 residues. CDR3 coding DNA: TGTGCCAGCAGCTCGTGGACTAGCGGGAGGGACTACAATGAGCAGTTCTTC. Its protein is CASSSWTSGRDYNEQFF.

This clone was detected once. The chain joins TRBV18 to TRBJ2-2; D gene unclear. V shed 5 bases and J shed 2 bases, with 18 bases lying between them. The CDR3 length is 17 residues. Per the germline V gene, CDR1 is KGHSH and CDR2 is LQKENI. CDR3 in amino acids: CASSTLPAQTNTGELFF. The CDR3 coding sequence is TGTGCCAGCTCAACCTTACCCGCGCAGACCAACACCGGGGAGCTGTTTTTT.

This chain links TRBV19 with TRBJ2-3, with unresolved D. Per the germline V gene, CDR1 is LNHDA and CDR2 is SQIVND (reference sequence). The CDR3 loop spans 14 amino acids. The V end lost 10 bases, the J end lost 0 bases, and 14 bases lay between the germline ends. CDR3 sequence (DNA): TGTGCCACCCAGCCCGGAACTAGCACAGATACGCAGTATTTT. Translated: CATQPGTSTDTQYF.